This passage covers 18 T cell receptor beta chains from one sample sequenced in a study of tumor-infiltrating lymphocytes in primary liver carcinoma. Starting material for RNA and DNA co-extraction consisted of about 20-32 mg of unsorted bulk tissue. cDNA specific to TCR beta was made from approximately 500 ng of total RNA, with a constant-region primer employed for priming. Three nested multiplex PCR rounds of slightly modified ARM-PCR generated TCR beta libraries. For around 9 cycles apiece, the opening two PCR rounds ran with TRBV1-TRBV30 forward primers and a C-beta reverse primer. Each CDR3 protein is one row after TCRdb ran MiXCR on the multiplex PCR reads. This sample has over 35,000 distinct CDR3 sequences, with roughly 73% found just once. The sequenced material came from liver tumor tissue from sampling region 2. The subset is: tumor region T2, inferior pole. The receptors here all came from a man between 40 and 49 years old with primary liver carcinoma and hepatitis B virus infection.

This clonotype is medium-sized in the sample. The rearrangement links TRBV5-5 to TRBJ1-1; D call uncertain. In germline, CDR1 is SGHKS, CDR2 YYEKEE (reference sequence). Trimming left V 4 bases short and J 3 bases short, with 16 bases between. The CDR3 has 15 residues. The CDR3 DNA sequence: TGTGCCAGCAGCCATGAGGGTGAGCGGTACACTGAAGCTTTCTTT. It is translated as CASSHEGERYTEAFF.

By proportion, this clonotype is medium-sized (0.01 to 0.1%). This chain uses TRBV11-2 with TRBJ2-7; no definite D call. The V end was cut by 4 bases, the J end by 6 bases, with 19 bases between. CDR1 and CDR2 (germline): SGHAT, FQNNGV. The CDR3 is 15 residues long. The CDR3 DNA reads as TGTGCCAGCAGCTCCGGACGGCTTTACGCGCGCGAGCAGTACTTC. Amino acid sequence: CASSSGRLYAREQYF.

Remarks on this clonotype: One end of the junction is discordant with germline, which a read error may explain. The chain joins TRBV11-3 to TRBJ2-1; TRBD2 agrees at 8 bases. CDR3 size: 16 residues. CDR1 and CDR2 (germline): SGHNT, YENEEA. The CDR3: CAGSLDSGNGHNEQSF. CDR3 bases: TGTGCCGGCAGCCTCGATAGCGGGAACGGGCACAATGAGCAGTCCTTC.

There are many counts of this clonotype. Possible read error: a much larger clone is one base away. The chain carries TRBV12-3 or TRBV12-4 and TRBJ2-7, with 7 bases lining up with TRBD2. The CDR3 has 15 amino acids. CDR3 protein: CASSPVRGISYGQYF. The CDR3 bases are TGTGCCAGCAGTCCCGTGCGGGGGATCTCCTACGGGCAGTACTTC.

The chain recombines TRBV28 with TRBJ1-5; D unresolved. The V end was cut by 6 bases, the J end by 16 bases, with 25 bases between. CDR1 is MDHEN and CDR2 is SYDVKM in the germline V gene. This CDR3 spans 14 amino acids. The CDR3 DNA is TGTGCCAGCAGGCTCAGAGGGTCGACTCAGCACCAACATTTT. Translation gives CASRLRGSTQHQHF.

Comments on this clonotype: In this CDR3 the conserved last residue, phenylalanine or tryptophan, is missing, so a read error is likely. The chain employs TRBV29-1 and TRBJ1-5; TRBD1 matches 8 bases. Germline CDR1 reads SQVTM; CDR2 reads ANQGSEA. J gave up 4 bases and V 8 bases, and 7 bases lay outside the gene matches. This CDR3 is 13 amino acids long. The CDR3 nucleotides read TGCAGCCTCGGGACAGGTCAAAATCAGCCCCAGCATCTT. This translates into CSLGTGQNQPQHL.

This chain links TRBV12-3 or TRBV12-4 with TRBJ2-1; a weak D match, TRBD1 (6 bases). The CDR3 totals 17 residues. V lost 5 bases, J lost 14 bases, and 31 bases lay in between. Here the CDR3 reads CASSITSGTRGDNEEFF. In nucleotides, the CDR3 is TGTGCCAGCAGTATCACCTCCGGAACTAGAGGGGACAATGAAGAGTTCTTC.

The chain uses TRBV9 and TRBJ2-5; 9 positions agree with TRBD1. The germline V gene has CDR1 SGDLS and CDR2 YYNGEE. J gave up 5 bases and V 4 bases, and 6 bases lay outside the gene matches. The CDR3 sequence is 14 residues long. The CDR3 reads CASSLQGAGETQYF. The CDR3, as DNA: TGTGCCAGCAGCCTACAGGGGGCCGGTGAGACCCAGTACTTC. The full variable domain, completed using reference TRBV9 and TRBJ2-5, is DSGVTQTPKHLITATGQRVTLRCSPRSGDLSVYWYQQSLDQGLQFLIQYYNGEERAKGNILERFSAQQFPDLHSELNLSSLELGDSALYFCASSLQGAGETQYFGPGTRLLVL.

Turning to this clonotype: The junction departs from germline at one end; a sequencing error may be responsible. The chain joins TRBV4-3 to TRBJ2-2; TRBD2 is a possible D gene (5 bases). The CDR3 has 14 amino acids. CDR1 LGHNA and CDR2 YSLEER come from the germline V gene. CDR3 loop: CTSSQERNTGEMFF. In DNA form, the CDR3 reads TGCACCAGCAGCCAAGAACGGAACACCGGGGAGATGTTTTTT.

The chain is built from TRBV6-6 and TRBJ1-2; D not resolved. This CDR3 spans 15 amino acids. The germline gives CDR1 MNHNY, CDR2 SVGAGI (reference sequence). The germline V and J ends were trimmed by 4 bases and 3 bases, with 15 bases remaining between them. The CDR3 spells CASSCGMGTHYGYTF. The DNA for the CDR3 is TGTGCCAGCAGTTGTGGAATGGGCACTCACTATGGCTACACCTTC.

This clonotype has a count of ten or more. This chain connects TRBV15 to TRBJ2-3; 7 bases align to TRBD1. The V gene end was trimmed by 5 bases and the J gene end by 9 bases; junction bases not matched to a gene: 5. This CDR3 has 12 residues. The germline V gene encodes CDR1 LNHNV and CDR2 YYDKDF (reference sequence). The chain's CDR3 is CATSSRTGTQYF. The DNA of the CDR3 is TGTGCCACCAGCTCCCGGACAGGCACGCAGTATTTT.

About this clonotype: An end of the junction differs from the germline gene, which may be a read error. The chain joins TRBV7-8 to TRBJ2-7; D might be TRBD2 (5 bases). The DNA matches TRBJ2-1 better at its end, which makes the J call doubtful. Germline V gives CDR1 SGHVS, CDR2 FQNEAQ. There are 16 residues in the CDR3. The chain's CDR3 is CASSIASLQGKGEQFF. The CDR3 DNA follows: TGTGCCAGCAGCATAGCGTCCCTTCAAGGTAAGGGCGAGCAGTTCTTC.

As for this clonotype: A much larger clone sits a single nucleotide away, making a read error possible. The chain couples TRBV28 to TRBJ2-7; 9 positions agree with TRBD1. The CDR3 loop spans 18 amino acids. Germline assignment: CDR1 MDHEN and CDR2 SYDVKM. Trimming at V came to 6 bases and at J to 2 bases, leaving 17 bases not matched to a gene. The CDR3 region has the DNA TGTGCCAGCAGACGCATCGGGACAGGGTCTCTGGGAGCCTACGAGCAGTACTTC. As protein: CASRRIGTGSLGAYEQYF.

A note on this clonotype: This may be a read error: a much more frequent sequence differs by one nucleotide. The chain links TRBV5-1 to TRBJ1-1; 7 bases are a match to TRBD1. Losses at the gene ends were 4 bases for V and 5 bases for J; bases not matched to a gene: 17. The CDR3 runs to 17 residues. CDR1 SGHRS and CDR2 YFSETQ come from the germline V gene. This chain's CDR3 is CASSPMVQGDLGTEAFF. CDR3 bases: TGCGCCAGCAGCCCGATGGTCCAGGGGGACTTAGGTACTGAAGCTTTCTTT.

The DNA of the CDR3 is TGCGCCAGCAGCCCATTGGGGGTCGGGAGAGGGACCCAGTACTTC. As protein: CASSPLGVGRGTQYF. The rearrangement joins TRBV5-1 to TRBJ2-5; D might be TRBD2 (6 bases). This CDR3 region has 15 residues. Trimming left V 4 bases short and J 7 bases short, with 20 bases between. Germline V lookup: CDR1 SGHRS, CDR2 YFSETQ.

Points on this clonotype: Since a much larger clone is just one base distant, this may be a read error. The CDR3 nucleotides are TGTGTCAGCAGTCCAGGGGAGAATCAGCCCCAGCATTTT. This encodes CVSSPGENQPQHF. The chain combines TRBV2 with TRBJ1-5; perhaps TRBD1 as D (6 bases). The CDR3 spans 13 residues. The germline gives CDR1 SNHLY, CDR2 FYNNEI. The full variable domain, its missing parts supplied by reference TRBV2 and TRBJ1-5, is EPEVTQTPSHQVTQMGQEVILRCVPISNHLYFYWYRQILGQKVEFLVSFYNNEISEKSEIFDDQFSVERPDGSNFTLKIRSTKLEDSAMYFCVSSPGENQPQHFGDGTRLSIL.

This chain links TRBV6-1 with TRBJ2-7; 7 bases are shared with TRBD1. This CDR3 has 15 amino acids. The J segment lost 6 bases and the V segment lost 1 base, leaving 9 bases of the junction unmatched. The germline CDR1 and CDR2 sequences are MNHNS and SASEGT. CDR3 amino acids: CASSEGEGALCEQYF. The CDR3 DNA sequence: TGTGCCAGCAGTGAAGGAGAGGGGGCTCTCTGCGAGCAGTACTTC.

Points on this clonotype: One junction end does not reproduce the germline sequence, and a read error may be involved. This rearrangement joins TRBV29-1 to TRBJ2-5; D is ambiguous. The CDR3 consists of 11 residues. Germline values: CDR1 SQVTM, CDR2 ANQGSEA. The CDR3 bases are TGCAGCATTGATCGGAGAGAGACCCAGTACTTC. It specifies CSIDRRETQYF.